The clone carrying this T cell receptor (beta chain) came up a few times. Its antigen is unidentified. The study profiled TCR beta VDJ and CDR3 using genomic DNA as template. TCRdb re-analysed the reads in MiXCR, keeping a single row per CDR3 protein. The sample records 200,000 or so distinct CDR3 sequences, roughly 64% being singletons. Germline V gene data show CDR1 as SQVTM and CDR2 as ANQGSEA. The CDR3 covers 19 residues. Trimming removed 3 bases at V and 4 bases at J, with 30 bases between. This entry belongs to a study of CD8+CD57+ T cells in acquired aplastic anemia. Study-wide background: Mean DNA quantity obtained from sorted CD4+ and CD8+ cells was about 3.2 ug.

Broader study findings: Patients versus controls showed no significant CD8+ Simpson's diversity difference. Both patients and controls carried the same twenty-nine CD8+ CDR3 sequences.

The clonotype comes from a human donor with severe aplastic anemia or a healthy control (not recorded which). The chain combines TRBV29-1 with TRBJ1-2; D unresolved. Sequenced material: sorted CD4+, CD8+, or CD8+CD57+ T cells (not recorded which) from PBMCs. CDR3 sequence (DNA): TGCAGCGTTGAGTCCGCTCACCGGGAAAACACTCGAGTTTTCTATGGCTACACCTTC. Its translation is CSVESAHRENTRVFYGYTF.